This T cell receptor beta chain was captured in a study of shared clonotypes between healthy human individuals. Study-wide results and caveats: Against clonotypes common to all four donors, non-shared ones had lower generation probabilities.

Naive CD8 cells were CD45RO-negative, positively selected for CCR7, excluding terminally differentiated effector memory CD45RA+ cells. The germline CDR1 and CDR2 sequences are MNHEY and SMNVEV (reference sequence). The CDR3 sequence is 14 residues long. The germline V and J ends were trimmed by 0 bases and 3 bases, with 9 bases remaining between them. Sorted-subset replicate PCR reactions were performed with about 200 ng DNA, corresponding to about 32,000 T cell genomes. The repertoire was sequenced with immunoSEQ multiplex PCR; TCRdb's copy has only in-frame clones and lacks some. The table records 2 million to 2.5 million clones, approximately 94% of them present only once. Of note for this clone: Its antigen remains unidentified.

This sequence was found in a man in his late teens or twenties in good health. V is TRBV27 and J is TRBJ2-7; a weak D match, TRBD1 (5 bases). Sequencing was performed on naive CD8+ T cells sorted from blood. DNA of the CDR3: TGTGCCAGCAGTTTATCGACAGACCACTACGAGCAGTACTTC. It encodes CASSLSTDHYEQYF.